The 32 T cell receptor beta chains presented below share a single source sample, sequenced in a study of shared clonotypes between healthy human individuals. Sequenced by immunoSEQ multiplex PCR; TCRdb stores in-frame clones only, minus some. The sample contains roughly 2 million clones, around 95% of which appear only once. Sequenced input: naive CD4+ T cells sorted from blood. Sample subset: CD45RA+ positively selected. Receptors originate from a man between 18 and 35 years old in good health.

V is TRBV6-1 and J is TRBJ1-6, with D unresolved. CDR1 MNHNS and CDR2 SASEGT come from the germline V gene. Trimming stripped 3 bases from V and 0 bases from J, with 9 bases between. This CDR3 is built from 16 residues. The CDR3 DNA reads TGTGCCAGCAGTGATCACTGGAGCTCCTATAATTCACCCCTCCACTTT. It specifies CASSDHWSSYNSPLHF.

This chain links TRBV5-1 with TRBJ2-1; 9 bases are a match to TRBD1. CDR3 length: 14 residues. V shed 5 bases and J 9 bases; nucleotides not matched to a gene: 9. Germline assignment: CDR1 SGHRS and CDR2 YFSETQ. CDR3 sequence (DNA): TGCGCCAGCAGGCCAACCACAGGGGGCTTTGAGCAGTTCTTC. Translating it yields CASRPTTGGFEQFF.

This clone has just one count. The chain joins TRBV11-2 to TRBJ2-5; D not certain. The CDR3 covers 14 residues. V gave up 5 bases and J gave up 0 bases, with 10 bases separating them. Per the germline V gene, CDR1 is SGHAT and CDR2 is FQNNGV. The CDR3 loop is CASSPDGYQETQYF. CDR3 nucleotide sequence: TGTGCCAGCAGCCCCGATGGGTACCAAGAGACCCAGTACTTC. The full variable domain, completed using reference TRBV11-2 and TRBJ2-5, is EAGVAQSPRYKIIEKRQSVAFWCNPISGHATLYWYQQILGQGPKLLIQFQNNGVVDDSQLPKDRFSAERLKGVDSTLKIQPAKLEDSAVYLCASSPDGYQETQYFGPGTRLLVL.

The rearrangement links TRBV28 to TRBJ1-6, with 8 bases matching TRBD1. V lost 4 bases, J lost 13 bases, and 12 bases stayed unmatched. This CDR3 is 15 amino acids long. CDR1 and CDR2 from the germline V gene are MDHEN and SYDVKM. CDR3 in DNA: TGTGCCAGCAGTTACCGGGACAGGCCAAGGTTCCCCCTCCACTTT. It specifies CASSYRDRPRFPLHF.

This chain connects TRBV5-1 to TRBJ2-1; D remains unclear. V lost 5 bases and J 10 bases, leaving 10 bases between the germline ends. Germline V gene sequence: CDR1 SGHRS, CDR2 YFSETQ. The CDR3 is made up of 11 amino acids. The CDR3 region is CASSQYHEQFF. The CDR3 coding sequence is TGCGCCAGCAGTCAGTACCACGAGCAGTTCTTC.

This clone came up a few times. The chain joins TRBV28 to TRBJ2-5; 13 bases are a match to TRBD2. The CDR3 is 15 residues long. Losses at the gene ends were 2 bases for V and 3 bases for J; bases not matched to a gene: 0. Germline V gene data show CDR1 as MDHEN and CDR2 as SYDVKM. The CDR3 sequence: CASSLGLAGEETQYF. The CDR3 DNA reads TGTGCCAGCAGTTTAGGACTAGCGGGGGAAGAGACCCAGTACTTC. Supplemented by reference TRBV28 and TRBJ2-5, the full variable domain reads DVKVTQSSRYLVKRTGEKVFLECVQDMDHENMFWYRQDPGLGLRLIYFSYDVKMKEKGDIPEGYSVSREKKERFSLILESASTNQTSMYLCASSLGLAGEETQYFGPGTRLLVL.

The J gene is TRBJ1-2, the V gene TRBV5-5; TRBD1 matches at 10 bases. V dropped 2 bases and J dropped 3; count of bases not matched to a gene: 4. The CDR3 consists of 15 residues. CDR1 is SGHKS, CDR2 YYEKEE, per germline (reference sequence). The CDR3 DNA is TGTGCCAGCAGCTTTGGGACAGGGGTCCACTATGGCTACACCTTC. The encoded protein is CASSFGTGVHYGYTF.

The chain joins TRBV2 to TRBJ1-1; D might be TRBD1 (5 bases). Looked up from germline, CDR1 is SNHLY and CDR2 is FYNNEI. V lost 6 bases, J lost 2 bases, and 13 bases lay in between. The CDR3 is 14 amino acids. CDR3 protein: CASRAQVPNTEAFF. The CDR3, as DNA: TGTGCCAGCAGGGCACAGGTTCCTAACACTGAAGCTTTCTTT. Together with reference TRBV2 and TRBJ1-1, the CDR3 gives the full variable domain: EPEVTQTPSHQVTQMGQEVILRCVPISNHLYFYWYRQILGQKVEFLVSFYNNEISEKSEIFDDQFSVERPDGSNFTLKIRSTKLEDSAMYFCASRAQVPNTEAFFGQGTRLTVV.

V gene TRBV5-4 combines with J gene TRBJ2-4; 8 positions agree with TRBD1. The V gene's germline CDR1 is SGHNT and CDR2 YYREEE (reference sequence). V lost 0 bases to trimming and J lost 0 bases; unmatched junction nucleotides: 11. This CDR3 contains 19 residues. The CDR3 bases are TGTGCCAGCAGCTTGGGTCCAGGGGGCGGGGAGATAGCCAAAAACATTCAGTACTTC. This codes for CASSLGPGGGEIAKNIQYF.

The genes are TRBV5-1 and TRBJ2-5; D gene unclear. Germline V CDR1 and CDR2: SGHRS, YFSETQ. Trimming shortened V by 4 bases and J by 7 bases, and 20 bases separated the two germline ends. The CDR3 spans 15 residues. The CDR3 region is CASSTTNSGERTQYF. In DNA, the CDR3 is TGCGCCAGCAGCACTACAAACAGTGGAGAAAGGACCCAGTACTTC.

This chain's CDR3 is CASTRPGGRSTGELFF. CDR3 in DNA: TGTGCCAGCACCCGACCGGGGGGCCGTAGTACCGGGGAGCTGTTTTTT. The rearrangement links TRBV5-6 to TRBJ2-2; D possibly corresponds to TRBD2 (7 bases). Germline V gene data show CDR1 as SGHDT and CDR2 as YYEEEE. Trimming removed 6 bases from V and 5 bases from J, with 20 bases in between. The CDR3 extends over 16 amino acids.

V usage is TRBV6-1 and J usage is TRBJ2-7; maybe TRBD1 (5 bases). The germline gives CDR1 MNHNS, CDR2 SASEGT. The CDR3 totals 14 residues. Deletions cut 8 bases from V and 4 bases from J, with 18 bases between. CDR3 sequence: CASARPGLMYEQYF. CDR3 coding DNA: TGTGCCAGCGCTCGGCCAGGGCTAATGTACGAGCAGTACTTC.

Concerning this clone: Other DNA variants within this sample encode the same CDR3. Written as DNA, the CDR3 is TGCGCCAGCAGCTTACAGGGCAATGAGCAGTTCTTC. Amino acid sequence: CASSLQGNEQFF. The V gene is TRBV5-1, the J gene TRBJ2-1; D is possibly TRBD1 (6 bases). Trimming took off 2 bases at V and 6 bases at J, with 6 bases between the two ends. This CDR3 region has 12 residues. Germline V gene lookup returns CDR1 SGHRS and CDR2 YFSETQ.

The V and J genes are TRBV18 and TRBJ1-1; D gene uncertain. Germline V gene lookup returns CDR1 KGHSH and CDR2 LQKENI. The CDR3 sequence is 16 residues long. Deletions cut 2 bases from V and 0 bases from J, with 13 bases between. CDR3 bases: TGTGCCAGCTCACCAGACCTTGCCAAGCTGAACACTGAAGCTTTCTTT. This translates into CASSPDLAKLNTEAFF.

V is TRBV6-4 and J is TRBJ2-1; tentative D call: TRBD2 (6 bases). The CDR3 is 13 residues long. Per the germline V gene, CDR1 is MRHNA and CDR2 is SNTAGT. V was trimmed by 4 bases and J by 9 bases, leaving 13 bases between them. The CDR3 DNA sequence: TGTGCCAGCAGTGTGAAGGGGAGGAGTGAGCAGTTCTTC. It codes for CASSVKGRSEQFF.

The chain employs TRBV28 and TRBJ1-2, with 7 positions matching TRBD1. There are 13 residues in the CDR3. CDR1 is MDHEN, CDR2 SYDVKM, per germline. V lost 6 bases and J lost 7; bases outside the gene matches: 8. The CDR3 is CASRSTGSGGYTF. The CDR3 DNA follows: TGTGCCAGCAGGTCGACAGGGTCGGGTGGCTACACCTTC.

This chain connects TRBV14 to TRBJ1-5; TRBD1 agrees at 11 bases. V trimming: 3 bases; J trimming: 5 bases; junction bases outside the gene matches: 3. The CDR3 covers 15 residues. CDR1 and CDR2 from the germline V gene are SGHDN and FVKESK. In nucleotides, the CDR3 is TGTGCCAGCAGCCATCGGGACAGGGGGTATCAGCCCCAGCATTTT. It encodes CASSHRDRGYQPQHF.

The sample holds one count of this clone. This sample includes further DNA sequences coding for the same CDR3. The chain is built from TRBV7-2 and TRBJ2-5, with D uncertain. CDR1 and CDR2 from the germline V gene are SGHTA and FQGNSA. This CDR3 is built from 14 residues. With 1 base removed from V and 7 bases from J, the gap between germline ends came to 13 bases. In nucleotides, the CDR3 is TGTGCCAGCAGCTTAGGTACGGGCTCCGGGACCCAGTACTTC. Its protein product is CASSLGTGSGTQYF.

In its sample, this clone was seen a few times. Distinct nucleotide sequences in the sample also encode this CDR3. This chain connects TRBV6-1 to TRBJ1-5, with D possibly matching TRBD1 (6 bases). V was cut by 3 bases and J by 4 bases, with 13 bases left in between. Germline V gene data show CDR1 as MNHNS and CDR2 as SASEGT. The CDR3 is 15 amino acids. CDR3 in DNA: TGTGCCAGCAGTGAGGGGGGGCGCGGGAATCAGCCCCAGCATTTT. Translating it yields CASSEGGRGNQPQHF.

The chain combines TRBV6-5 with TRBJ1-5; TRBD1 agrees at 9 bases. This CDR3 is built from 13 residues. V shed 6 bases and J 5 bases; nucleotides not matched to a gene: 2. The germline V gene has CDR1 MNHEY and CDR2 SVGAGI. The CDR3 protein is CASRRTGDQPQHF. CDR3 nucleotides: TGTGCCAGCAGGAGGACAGGGGATCAGCCCCAGCATTTT.

Only a few counts were recorded for this clone. This chain connects TRBV5-6 to TRBJ1-6, with 9 bases aligning to TRBD1. The CDR3 has 16 residues. Germline values: CDR1 SGHDT, CDR2 YYEEEE. J gave up 7 bases and V 4 bases, and 9 bases lay outside the gene matches. DNA of the CDR3: TGTGCCAGCAGCCCTATACAGGGGGCTCCCAATTCACCCCTCCACTTT. It codes for CASSPIQGAPNSPLHF.

The chain employs TRBV19 and TRBJ1-5, with unresolved D. This CDR3 has 14 amino acids. Germline V gene sequence: CDR1 LNHDA, CDR2 SQIVND (reference sequence). The ends were cut back, 7 bases at V and 0 bases at J, with 10 bases in the middle. The chain's CDR3 is CASNHIYSNQPQHF. Written as DNA, the CDR3 is TGTGCCAGTAACCACATTTATAGCAATCAGCCCCAGCATTTT.

This clone is a singleton in its sample. V and J are TRBV6-1 and TRBJ1-1; possibly TRBD1 for D (6 bases). The V gene lost 8 bases and the J gene lost 1 base, with 11 bases spanning the gap. There are 13 residues in the CDR3. Germline V gene lookup returns CDR1 MNHNS and CDR2 SASEGT. The chain's CDR3 is CASSMTGNTEAFF. DNA of the CDR3: TGTGCCAGCTCCATGACAGGGAACACTGAAGCTTTCTTT.

The chain employs TRBV18 and TRBJ1-6; D ambiguous. There are 15 residues in the CDR3. The germline CDR1 and CDR2 sequences are KGHSH and LQKENI. The germline V and J ends were trimmed by 1 base and 7 bases, with 11 bases remaining between them. The CDR3 DNA is TGTGCCAGCTCACCACAATCTGGTGGGAATTCACCCCTCCACTTT. It yields the protein CASSPQSGGNSPLHF. Looking up the rest from reference TRBV18 and TRBJ1-6 gives the full variable domain: NAGVMQNPRHLVRRRGQEARLRCSPMKGHSHVYWYRQLPEEGLKFMVYLQKENIIDESGMPKERFSAEFPKEGPSILRIQQVVRGDSAAYFCASSPQSGGNSPLHFGNGTRLTVT.

The rearrangement uses TRBV28 and TRBJ1-1; possible D gene TRBD1, 5 bases. CDR3 length: 14 amino acids. Per germline, CDR1 MDHEN and CDR2 SYDVKM. V was cut by 6 bases and J by 3 bases, with 14 bases left in between. CDR3: CASSPRTPHTEAFF. The CDR3, as DNA: TGTGCCAGCAGCCCCAGGACACCCCACACTGAAGCTTTCTTT.

The V and J genes are TRBV18 and TRBJ2-7; D may be TRBD2 (6 bases). Germline V CDR1 and CDR2: KGHSH, LQKENI. The ends were cut back, 2 bases at V and 6 bases at J, with 11 bases in the middle. This CDR3 has 13 amino acids. The CDR3 DNA sequence: TGTGCCAGCTCACCAACACCCGGGGGCGAGCAGTACTTC. It specifies CASSPTPGGEQYF.

The genes are TRBV5-1 and TRBJ2-1; 7 bases are shared with TRBD2. CDR3 length equals 14 residues. Germline lookup yields CDR1 SGHRS and CDR2 YFSETQ. Trimming at V came to 4 bases and at J to 0 bases, leaving 1 base not matched to a gene. The DNA for the CDR3 is TGCGCCAGCAGCGCGGGGGTCTCCTACAATGAGCAGTTCTTC. Its translation: CASSAGVSYNEQFF.

In its sample, this clone was seen once. The chain combines TRBV5-1 with TRBJ1-4, with D uncertain. Germline CDR1 and CDR2: SGHRS and YFSETQ. The CDR3 has 14 amino acids. V lost 9 bases and J 4 bases, leaving 16 bases between the germline ends. For the CDR3, the DNA is TGCGCCACAGGCTTCGGATTTGATAATGAAAAACTGTTTTTT. Its protein product is CATGFGFDNEKLFF. Full variable domain (remainder filled in from reference TRBV5-1 and TRBJ1-4): KAGVTQTPRYLIKTRGQQVTLSCSPISGHRSVSWYQQTPGQGLQFLFEYFSETQRNKGNFPGRFSGRQFSNSRSEMNVSTLELGDSALYLCATGFGFDNEKLFFGSGTQLSVL.

CDR3 region: CASSSGGRETQYF. CDR3 in DNA: TGTGCCAGCAGCTCCGGGGGGCGAGAGACCCAGTACTTC. The chain recombines TRBV7-8 with TRBJ2-5; D is perhaps TRBD2 (7 bases). The CDR3 spans 13 residues. In germline, CDR1 is SGHVS, CDR2 FQNEAQ. Trimming stripped 4 bases from V and 4 bases from J, with 10 bases between.

In DNA form, the CDR3 reads TGTGCCAGCTCCCTAGGGTCTGTCCAATGGACCCAGTACTTC. This translates into CASSLGSVQWTQYF. The chain couples TRBV18 to TRBJ2-5; D is ambiguous. Germline V gene lookup returns CDR1 KGHSH and CDR2 LQKENI. V was cut by 6 bases and J by 7 bases, with 18 bases left in between. CDR3 length: 14 residues.

This sequence joins TRBV29-1 and TRBJ1-3; 8 bases align to TRBD1. CDR1 and CDR2 (germline): SQVTM, ANQGSEA. V trimming: 7 bases; J trimming: 0 bases; junction bases outside the gene matches: 2. CDR3 length: 13 amino acids. CDR3 nucleotide sequence: TGCAGCGGTGGACAGGGCTCTGGAAACACCATATATTTT. Its protein is CSGGQGSGNTIYF.

V is TRBV30 and J is TRBJ2-3, with 12 bases matching TRBD2. Germline V CDR1 and CDR2: GTSNPN, SVGIG (reference sequence). V lost 2 bases, J lost 3 bases, and 6 bases stayed unmatched. This CDR3 spans 16 amino acids. For the CDR3, the DNA is TGTGCCTGGAGTCTCTACGGACTAGCGGGAACAGATACGCAGTATTTT. This gives the protein CAWSLYGLAGTDTQYF.